This TCR beta chain is drawn from a study of blood T cell repertoires in COVID-19. About the research overall: The United States, Italy and Spain supplied acute and convalescent COVID-19 samples. PBMCs, B-cell-depleted T cells, or T cells provided the cDNA or gDNA that made up the material.

Original analysis: Amplification of reference gene primers provided the estimated nucleated cell counts. TCRdb's table, derived via immunoSEQ multiplex PCR, lists solely in-frame clones and lacks some. For V, J and clone size, that table is used; D and trimming come from the DNA. The sample records 200,000 to 300,000 clones, 70% to 90% being singletons. Germline CDR1 is MNHEY and CDR2 is SMNVEV (reference sequence). The germline V and J ends were trimmed by 4 bases and 4 bases, with 17 bases remaining between them. The CDR3 consists of 16 residues. Input material: peripheral blood. This receptor was taken from a man aged 25 to 40 with active or convalescent COVID-19. The rearrangement links TRBV27 to TRBJ2-1; tentatively, D is TRBD1 (5 bases). Here the CDR3 reads CASSSRPMRQYNEQFF. For the CDR3, the DNA is TGTGCCAGCAGTTCGAGACCCATGAGACAGTACAATGAGCAGTTCTTC.